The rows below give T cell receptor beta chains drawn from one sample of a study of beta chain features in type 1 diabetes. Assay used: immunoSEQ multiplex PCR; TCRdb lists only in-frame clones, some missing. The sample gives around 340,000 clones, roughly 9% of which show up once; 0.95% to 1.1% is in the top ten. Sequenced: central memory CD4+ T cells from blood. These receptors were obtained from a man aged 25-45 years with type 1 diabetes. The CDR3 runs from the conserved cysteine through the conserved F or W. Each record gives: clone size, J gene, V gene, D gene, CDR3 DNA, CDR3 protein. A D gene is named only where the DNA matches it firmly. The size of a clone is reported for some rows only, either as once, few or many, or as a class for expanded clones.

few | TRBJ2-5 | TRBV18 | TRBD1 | TGTGCCAGCTCACCGCTGACAGGGGGACAGGAGACCCAGTACTTC | CASSPLTGGQETQYF
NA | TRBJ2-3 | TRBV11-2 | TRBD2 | TGTGCCAGCAGCCGTCTTACTAGCGGGGGGACTAGCACAGATACGCAGTATTTT | CASSRLTSGGTSTDTQYF
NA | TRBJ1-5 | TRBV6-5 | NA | TGTGCCAGCAGTCGGACAGACTCCGGTAAGGGGCCCCAGCATTTT | CASSRTDSGKGPQHF
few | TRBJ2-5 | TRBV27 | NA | TGTGCCAGCAGCCGGGGCGGAGAGACCCAGTACTTC | CASSRGGETQYF
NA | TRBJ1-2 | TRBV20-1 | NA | TGCAGTGCGTGGGACAACTATGGCTACACCTTC | CSAWDNYGYTF
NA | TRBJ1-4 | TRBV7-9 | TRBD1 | TGTGCCAGCAGCCGGACAGGGCCTAATGAAAAACTGTTTTTT | CASSRTGPNEKLFF
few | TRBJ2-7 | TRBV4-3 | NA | TGCGCCAGCAGCTCAGAGGGGGTGGTCCCCTTTGCCGAGCAGTACTTC | CASSSEGVVPFAEQYF
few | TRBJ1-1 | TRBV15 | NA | TGTGCCACCAGCCTGAACCAGGGAGGGACTGAAGCTTTCTTT | CATSLNQGGTEAFF
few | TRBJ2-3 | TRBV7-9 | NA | TGTGCCAGTTCGACTTACACAGATACGCAGTATTTT | CASSTYTDTQYF
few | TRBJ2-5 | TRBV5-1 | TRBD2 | TGCGCCAGCAGCAGTGGACTAGCGGGGGTGATACAAGAGACCCAGTACTTC | CASSSGLAGVIQETQYF
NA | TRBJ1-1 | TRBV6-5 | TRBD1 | TGTGCCAGCAGTTACAGGGGGCGCAGCACTGAAGCTTTCTTT | CASSYRGRSTEAFF
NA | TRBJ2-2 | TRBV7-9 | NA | TGTGCCAGCAGCGCCCGGGGGGCGCTGGTCGACGGGGAGCTGTTTTTT | CASSARGALVDGELFF
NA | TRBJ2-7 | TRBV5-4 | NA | TGTGCCAGCAGCTACGAAACAGGGAACGAGCAGTACTTC | CASSYETGNEQYF
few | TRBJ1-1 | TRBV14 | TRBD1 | TGTGCCAGCAGGCCGGGACAGGGGAACACTGAAGCTTTCTTT | CASRPGQGNTEAFF
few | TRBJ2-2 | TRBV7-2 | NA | TGTGCCAGCAGCCTGTCACTGGCGGCCGGGGAGCTGTTTTTT | CASSLSLAAGELFF
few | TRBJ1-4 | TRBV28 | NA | TGTGCCAGCAGCCCCCATCCGCCTGAAAAACTGTTTTTT | CASSPHPPEKLFF
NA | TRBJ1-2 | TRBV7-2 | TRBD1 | TGTGCCAGCACCAGAAACGACAGGGGCCATGGCTACACCTTC | CASTRNDRGHGYTF